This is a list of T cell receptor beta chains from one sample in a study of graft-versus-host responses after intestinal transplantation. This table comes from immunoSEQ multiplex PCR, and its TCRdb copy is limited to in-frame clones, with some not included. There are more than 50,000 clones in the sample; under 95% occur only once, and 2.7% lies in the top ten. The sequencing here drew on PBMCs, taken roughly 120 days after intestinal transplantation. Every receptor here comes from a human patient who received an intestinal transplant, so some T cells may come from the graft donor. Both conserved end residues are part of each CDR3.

CDR3 protein: CASSPQSGNSNQPQHF
V gene: TRBV18

CDR3 protein: CATSPRLATSSYNEQFF
V gene: TRBV15

CDR3 protein: CASRLTSGASYEQYF
V gene: TRBV2

CDR3 protein: CASSVGDGPYEQYF
V gene: TRBV9

CDR3 protein: CASSPRDRGLDGYTF
V gene: TRBV5-1

CDR3 protein: CASSLNRGQPQHF
V gene: TRBV4-1

CDR3 protein: CASSQDPTYQETQYF
V gene: TRBV4-1

CDR3 protein: CASSLRRVLGEKLFF
V gene: TRBV7-8

CDR3 protein: CAWSRDGSYEQYF
V gene: TRBV30

CDR3 protein: CASSARGRVETQYF
V gene: TRBV19

CDR3 protein: CASSIVGTSNEQFF
V gene: TRBV19

CDR3 protein: CASTWTGNTGELFF
V gene: TRBV6-5

CDR3 protein: CASSQDKRQGGTEAFF
V gene: TRBV4-1